The 15 T cell receptor beta chains below all came from one sample that was sequenced in a study of T cell changes during pregnancy in multiple sclerosis. The assay was immunoSEQ multiplex PCR, and TCRdb's table has in-frame clones only and misses some. Here the sample spans tens of thousands of clones, over 80% being singletons. Specimen: peripheral blood, collected in the first trimester of pregnancy. These receptors originate from a female donor with multiple sclerosis, enrolled in a pregnancy study.

The chain links TRBV7-9 to TRBJ2-1; TRBD1 might be the D (6 bases). The CDR3 has 12 amino acids. Germline V gene lookup returns CDR1 SEHNR and CDR2 FQNEAQ (reference sequence). With 8 bases removed from V and 7 bases from J, the gap between germline ends came to 12 bases. The CDR3 coding sequence is TGTGCCAGCCTAGAAGGGGGAAATGAGCAGTTCTTC. Translation: CASLEGGNEQFF.

The chain uses TRBV19 and TRBJ1-3; TRBD1 agrees at 7 bases. The CDR3 sequence is 15 residues long. Germline V gene data show CDR1 as LNHDA and CDR2 as SQIVND (reference sequence). V trimming: 7 bases; J trimming: 0 bases; junction bases outside the gene matches: 6. The DNA of the CDR3 is TGTGCCAGTACGCCGACAGGGATCTCTGGAAACACCATATATTTT. Its translation: CASTPTGISGNTIYF.

Notes on this clone: The same CDR3 can be traced to other DNA sequences in this sample. This chain links TRBV19 with TRBJ2-4; the match to TRBD2 covers 14 bases. The ends lost 3 bases at V and 0 bases at J; junction bases unmatched: 10. CDR3 size: 20 residues. Germline V gene data show CDR1 as LNHDA and CDR2 as SQIVND (reference sequence). CDR3 nucleotides: TGTGCCAGTAGTATCCCGGGACTAGCGGGGGCGTCTAGAGCCAAAAACATTCAGTACTTC. Translated: CASSIPGLAGASRAKNIQYF.

This clone was detected only once. V and J are TRBV19 and TRBJ2-2; 15 bases align to TRBD2. Germline loops: CDR1 LNHDA, CDR2 SQIVND (reference sequence). The CDR3 length is 17 residues. Unmatched junction bases numbered 1, after V lost 4 bases and J lost 1 base. The CDR3 DNA reads TGTGCCAGTAGTAGGGGACTAGCGGGGGGGAACACCGGGGAGCTGTTTTTT. Protein sequence: CASSRGLAGGNTGELFF.

The chain combines TRBV5-1 with TRBJ1-1; 9 nucleotides line up with TRBD1. The germline V gene has CDR1 SGHRS and CDR2 YFSETQ. The CDR3 contains 13 residues. Trimming cost V 4 bases and J 3 bases; bases outside gene matches: 1. CDR3 loop: CASSRQGDTEAFF. CDR3 bases: TGCGCCAGCAGCCGACAGGGGGACACTGAAGCTTTCTTT.

The J gene is TRBJ2-1, the V gene TRBV6-6; 8 positions agree with TRBD2. Germline CDR1 MNHNY, CDR2 SVGAGI (reference sequence). The V gene end was trimmed by 2 bases and the J gene end by 8 bases; junction bases not matched to a gene: 11. This CDR3 contains 16 residues. The CDR3 loop is CASSYSPAGEGYEQFF. As DNA, the CDR3 is TGTGCCAGCAGTTACAGTCCAGCGGGAGAGGGGTATGAGCAGTTCTTC.

This chain links TRBV19 with TRBJ2-3; 10 nucleotides match TRBD2. The CDR3 spans 15 residues. Germline CDR1 and CDR2: LNHDA and SQIVND (reference sequence). The V and J ends lost 7 bases and 5 bases, in that order; junction bases with no gene match: 9. The DNA for the CDR3 is TGTGCCAGTATTGAAGCGGGGGGGCGGATAGATACGCAGTATTTT. It codes for CASIEAGGRIDTQYF.

This chain joins TRBV9 and TRBJ2-5; TRBD2 might be the D (7 bases). CDR3 length: 15 residues. The germline V gene encodes CDR1 SGDLS and CDR2 YYNGEE. Trimming left V 3 bases short and J 4 bases short, with 16 bases between. The CDR3 region has the DNA TGTGCCAGCAGCGAGGGGGACCCGGGGGGAGAGACCCAGTACTTC. Translation gives CASSEGDPGGETQYF. Combining the CDR3 with reference TRBV9 and TRBJ2-5 gives the whole variable domain DSGVTQTPKHLITATGQRVTLRCSPRSGDLSVYWYQQSLDQGLQFLIQYYNGEERAKGNILERFSAQQFPDLHSELNLSSLELGDSALYFCASSEGDPGGETQYFGPGTRLLVL.

This sequence joins TRBV7-3 and TRBJ2-3, with 7 bases that match TRBD2. This CDR3 spans 13 amino acids. V lost 5 bases to trimming and J lost 1 base; unmatched junction nucleotides: 0. Germline loops: CDR1 SGHTA, CDR2 FQGTGA. CDR3 region: CASSAGGTDTQYF. In nucleotides, the CDR3 is TGTGCCAGCAGCGCGGGGGGCACAGATACGCAGTATTTT.

This clone was seen a handful of times. CDR3 sequence (DNA): TGTGCCAGCAGCTTACAGGGCGCCTATGGCTACACCTTC. It is translated as CASSLQGAYGYTF. J is TRBJ1-2 and V is TRBV7-3, with D possibly being TRBD1 (5 bases). V was trimmed by 2 bases and J by 4 bases, leaving 8 bases between them. Germline lookup yields CDR1 SGHTA and CDR2 FQGTGA. The CDR3 extends over 13 amino acids.

V gene TRBV7-8 combines with J gene TRBJ2-7; D is uncertain. CDR1 and CDR2 from the germline V gene are SGHVS and FQNEAQ. V was trimmed by 3 bases and J by 6 bases, leaving 9 bases between them. The CDR3 length is 12 residues. CDR3 DNA sequence: TGTGCCAGCAGCTTTAGTCCCGCCGAGCAGTACTTC. Protein: CASSFSPAEQYF. Together with reference TRBV7-8 and TRBJ2-7, the CDR3 gives the full variable domain: GAGVSQSPRYKVAKRGQDVALRCDPISGHVSLFWYQQALGQGPEFLTYFQNEAQLDKSGLPSDRFFAERPEGSVSTLKIQRTQQEDSAVYLCASSFSPAEQYFGPGTRLTVT.

The chain links TRBV28 to TRBJ2-1; perhaps TRBD2 as D (5 bases). Germline CDR1 MDHEN, CDR2 SYDVKM. V was clipped by 3 bases and J by 9 bases, with 12 bases between them. This CDR3 spans 13 amino acids. CDR3 bases: TGTGCCAGCAGTTTTAGAGGGATCCCTGAGCAGTTCTTC. Translated, it gives CASSFRGIPEQFF.

This sequence joins TRBV2 and TRBJ2-7; D might be TRBD2 (7 bases). The V end lost 3 bases, the J end lost 5 bases, and 14 bases lay between the germline ends. Germline values: CDR1 SNHLY, CDR2 FYNNEI. CDR3 size: 14 residues. CDR3 nucleotides: TGTGCCAGCAGTGAGTCTGGGGGGGGCAACGAGCAGTACTTC. This gives the protein CASSESGGGNEQYF.

V is TRBV4-3 and J is TRBJ2-7, with 12 bases lining up with TRBD2. The germline V gene encodes CDR1 LGHNA and CDR2 YSLEER. V was clipped by 10 bases and J by 1 base; unmatched bases: 8. This CDR3 contains 15 residues. CDR3 sequence (DNA): TGCGCCACCTCCCTAGCGGGGGGGCCTTCCTACGAGCAGTACTTC. Encoded protein: CATSLAGGPSYEQYF.

This chain uses TRBV13 with TRBJ2-7; 10 bases are a match to TRBD1. Germline values: CDR1 PRHDT, CDR2 FYEKMQ (reference sequence). The CDR3 contains 14 residues. The V and J ends lost 4 bases and 0 bases, in that order; junction bases with no gene match: 0. The CDR3 DNA is TGTGCCAGCAGCTGGACAGGGGGCTCCTACGAGCAGTACTTC. Its translation: CASSWTGGSYEQYF.